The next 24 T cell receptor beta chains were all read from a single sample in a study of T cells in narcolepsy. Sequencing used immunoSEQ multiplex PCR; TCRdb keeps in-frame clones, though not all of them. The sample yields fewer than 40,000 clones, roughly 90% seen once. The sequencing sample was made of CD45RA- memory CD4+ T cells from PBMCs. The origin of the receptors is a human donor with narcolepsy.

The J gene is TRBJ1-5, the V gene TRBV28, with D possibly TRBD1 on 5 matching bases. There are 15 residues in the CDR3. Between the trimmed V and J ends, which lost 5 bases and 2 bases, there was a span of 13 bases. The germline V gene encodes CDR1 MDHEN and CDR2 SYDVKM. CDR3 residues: CASSASGPGNQPQHF. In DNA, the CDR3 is TGTGCCAGCAGTGCCTCGGGACCCGGCAATCAGCCCCAGCATTTT.

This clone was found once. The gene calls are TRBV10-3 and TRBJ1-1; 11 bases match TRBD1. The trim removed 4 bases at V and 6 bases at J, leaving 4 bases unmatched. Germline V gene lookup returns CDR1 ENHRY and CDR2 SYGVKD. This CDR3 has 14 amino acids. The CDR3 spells CAISGGQGASEAFF. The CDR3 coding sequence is TGTGCCATCAGTGGTGGACAGGGGGCTTCTGAAGCTTTCTTT.

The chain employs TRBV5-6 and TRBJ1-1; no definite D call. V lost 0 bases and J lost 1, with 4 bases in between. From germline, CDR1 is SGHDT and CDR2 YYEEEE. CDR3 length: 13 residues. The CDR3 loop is CASSLGRNTEAFF. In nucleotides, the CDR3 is TGTGCCAGCAGCTTGGGCAGGAACACTGAAGCTTTCTTT.

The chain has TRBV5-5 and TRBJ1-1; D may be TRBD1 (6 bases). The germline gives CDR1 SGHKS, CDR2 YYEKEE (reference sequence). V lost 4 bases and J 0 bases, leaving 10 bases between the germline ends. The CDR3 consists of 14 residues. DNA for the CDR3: TGTGCCAGCAGCGCCGGACAGCTGAACACTGAAGCTTTCTTT. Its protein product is CASSAGQLNTEAFF.

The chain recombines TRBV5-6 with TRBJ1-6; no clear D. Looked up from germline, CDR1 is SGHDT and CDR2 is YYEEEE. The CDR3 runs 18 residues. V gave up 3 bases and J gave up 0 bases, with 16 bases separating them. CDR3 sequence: CASSSWRVLSSYNSPLHF. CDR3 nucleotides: TGTGCCAGCAGCTCGTGGAGGGTTCTGAGCTCCTATAATTCACCCCTCCACTTT.

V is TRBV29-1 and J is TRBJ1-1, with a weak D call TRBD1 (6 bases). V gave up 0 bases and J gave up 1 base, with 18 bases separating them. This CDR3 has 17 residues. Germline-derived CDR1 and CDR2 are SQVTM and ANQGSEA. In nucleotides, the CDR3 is TGCAGCGTTGAAGACTTGGACAGAATAGGCACGAACACTGAAGCTTTCTTT. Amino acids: CSVEDLDRIGTNTEAFF.

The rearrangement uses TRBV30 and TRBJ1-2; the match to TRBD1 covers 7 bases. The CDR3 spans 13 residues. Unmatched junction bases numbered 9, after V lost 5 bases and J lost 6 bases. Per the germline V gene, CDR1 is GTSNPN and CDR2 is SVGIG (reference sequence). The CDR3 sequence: CAWSIRQGHGYTF. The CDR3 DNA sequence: TGTGCCTGGTCTATAAGACAGGGACATGGCTACACCTTC.

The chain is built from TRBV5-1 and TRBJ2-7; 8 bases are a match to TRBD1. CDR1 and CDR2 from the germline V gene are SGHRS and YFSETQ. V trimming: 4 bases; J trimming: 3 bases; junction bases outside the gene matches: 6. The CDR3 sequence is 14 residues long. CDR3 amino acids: CASSPDRGGYEQYF. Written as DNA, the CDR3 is TGCGCCAGCAGCCCCGACAGGGGAGGCTACGAGCAGTACTTC.

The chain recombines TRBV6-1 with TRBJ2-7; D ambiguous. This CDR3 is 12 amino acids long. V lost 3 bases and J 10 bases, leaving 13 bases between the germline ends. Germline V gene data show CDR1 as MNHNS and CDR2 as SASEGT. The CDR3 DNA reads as TGTGCCAGCAGTGATCTCGGGTTTAGTCAGTACTTC. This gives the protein CASSDLGFSQYF.

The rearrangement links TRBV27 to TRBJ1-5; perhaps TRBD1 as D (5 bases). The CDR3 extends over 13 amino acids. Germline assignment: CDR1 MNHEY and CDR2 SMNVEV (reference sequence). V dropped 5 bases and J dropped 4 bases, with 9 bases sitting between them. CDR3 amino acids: CASSTRQNQPQHF. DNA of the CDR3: TGTGCCAGCAGTACCCGACAGAATCAGCCCCAGCATTTT.

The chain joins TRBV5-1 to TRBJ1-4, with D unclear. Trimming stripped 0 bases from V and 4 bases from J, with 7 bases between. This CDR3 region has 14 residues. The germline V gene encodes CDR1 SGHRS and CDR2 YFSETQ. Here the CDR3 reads CASSLAGINEKLFF. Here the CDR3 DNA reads TGCGCCAGCAGCTTGGCGGGGATTAATGAAAAACTGTTTTTT.

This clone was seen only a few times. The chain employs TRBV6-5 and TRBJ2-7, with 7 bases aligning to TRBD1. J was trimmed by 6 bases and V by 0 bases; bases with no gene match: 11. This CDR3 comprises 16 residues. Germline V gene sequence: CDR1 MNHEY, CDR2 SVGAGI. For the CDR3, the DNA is TGTGCCAGCAGTTACTCGACAGGGCTCAGGTCGGGCGAGCAGTACTTC. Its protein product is CASSYSTGLRSGEQYF.

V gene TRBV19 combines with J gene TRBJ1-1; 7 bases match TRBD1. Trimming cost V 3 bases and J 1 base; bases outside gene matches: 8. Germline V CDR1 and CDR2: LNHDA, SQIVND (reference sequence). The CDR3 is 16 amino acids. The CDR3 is CASSIFRTGGNTEAFF. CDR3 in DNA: TGTGCCAGTAGTATCTTCCGGACAGGAGGGAACACTGAAGCTTTCTTT.

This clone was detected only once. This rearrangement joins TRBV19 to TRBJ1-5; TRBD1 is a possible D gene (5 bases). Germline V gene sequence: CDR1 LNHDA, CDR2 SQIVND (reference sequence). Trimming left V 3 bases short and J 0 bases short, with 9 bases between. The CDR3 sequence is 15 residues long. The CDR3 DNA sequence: TGTGCCAGTAGTATTGCCGGGACTAGCAATCAGCCCCAGCATTTT. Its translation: CASSIAGTSNQPQHF.

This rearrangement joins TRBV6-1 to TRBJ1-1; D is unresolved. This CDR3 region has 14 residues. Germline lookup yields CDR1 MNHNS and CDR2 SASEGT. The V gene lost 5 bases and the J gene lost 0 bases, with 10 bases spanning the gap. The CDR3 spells CASSSLAMNTEAFF. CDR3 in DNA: TGTGCCAGCAGTTCCTTGGCCATGAACACTGAAGCTTTCTTT.

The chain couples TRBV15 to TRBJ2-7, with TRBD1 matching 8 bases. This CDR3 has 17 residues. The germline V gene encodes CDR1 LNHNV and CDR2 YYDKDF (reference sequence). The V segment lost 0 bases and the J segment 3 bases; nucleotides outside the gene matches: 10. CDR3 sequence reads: CATSRDASGQGGYEQYF. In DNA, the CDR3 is TGTGCCACCAGCAGAGATGCCTCCGGACAGGGCGGCTACGAGCAGTACTTC.

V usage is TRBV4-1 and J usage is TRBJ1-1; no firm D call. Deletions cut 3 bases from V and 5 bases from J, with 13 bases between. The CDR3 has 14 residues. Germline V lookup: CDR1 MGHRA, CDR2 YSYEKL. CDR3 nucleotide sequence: TGCGCCAGCAGCCATGTAGGGAGTGGGACTGAAGCTTTCTTT. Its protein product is CASSHVGSGTEAFF.

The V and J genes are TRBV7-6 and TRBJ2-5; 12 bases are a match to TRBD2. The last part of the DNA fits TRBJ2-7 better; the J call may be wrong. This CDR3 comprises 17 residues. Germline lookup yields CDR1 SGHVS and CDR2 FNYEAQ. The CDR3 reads CASSLLAGGPSFYEQYF. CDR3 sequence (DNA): TGTGCCAGCAGCTTACTAGCGGGAGGGCCCAGCTTCTACGAGCAGTACTTC.

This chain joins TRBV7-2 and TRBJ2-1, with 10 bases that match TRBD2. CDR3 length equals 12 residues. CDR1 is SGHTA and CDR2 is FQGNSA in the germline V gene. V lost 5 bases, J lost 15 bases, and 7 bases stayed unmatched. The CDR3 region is CASSATSGYRFF. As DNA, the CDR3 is TGTGCCAGCAGCGCGACTAGCGGGTATCGGTTCTTC.

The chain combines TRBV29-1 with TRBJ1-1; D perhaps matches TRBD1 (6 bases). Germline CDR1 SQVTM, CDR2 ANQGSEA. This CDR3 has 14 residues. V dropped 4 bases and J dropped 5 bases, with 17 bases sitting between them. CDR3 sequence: CSVAVGGQWTEAFF. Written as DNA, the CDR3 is TGCAGCGTTGCGGTGGGGGGGCAGTGGACTGAAGCTTTCTTT.

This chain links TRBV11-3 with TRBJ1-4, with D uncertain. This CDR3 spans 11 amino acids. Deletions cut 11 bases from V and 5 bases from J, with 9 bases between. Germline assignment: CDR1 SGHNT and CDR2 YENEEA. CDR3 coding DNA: TGTGCCGGAGGCCGGAATGAAAAACTGTTTTTT. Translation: CAGGRNEKLFF.

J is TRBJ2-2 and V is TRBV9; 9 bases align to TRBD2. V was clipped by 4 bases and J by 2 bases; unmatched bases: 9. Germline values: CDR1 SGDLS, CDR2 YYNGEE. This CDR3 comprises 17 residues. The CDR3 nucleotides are TGTGCCAGCAGCCGCGGGAGGGCCGTTACCAACACCGGGGAGCTGTTTTTT. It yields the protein CASSRGRAVTNTGELFF.

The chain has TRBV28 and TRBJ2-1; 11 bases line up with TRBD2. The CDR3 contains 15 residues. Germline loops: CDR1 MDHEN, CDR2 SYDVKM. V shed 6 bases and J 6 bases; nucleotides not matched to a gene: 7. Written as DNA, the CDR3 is TGTGCCAGCAGAAAATCCGGGACTAGCGGCAATGAGCAGTTCTTC. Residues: CASRKSGTSGNEQFF.

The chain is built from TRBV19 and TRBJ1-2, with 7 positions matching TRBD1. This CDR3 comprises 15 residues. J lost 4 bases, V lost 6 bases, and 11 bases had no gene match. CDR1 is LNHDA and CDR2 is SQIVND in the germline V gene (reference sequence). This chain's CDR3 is CASSPLGGGTYGYTF. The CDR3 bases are TGTGCCAGTAGCCCCCTTGGAGGGGGCACCTATGGCTACACCTTC.